This note documents a single TCR beta chain sequence. Only a few counts were recorded for this clonotype. Its recognized antigen is unknown. Base qualities are missing; no much larger clone stands one base away. This sample was taken from a study of T cell repertoires in cytomegalovirus infection (dated by TCRdb to about 2019). Concerning the study at large: Donor HLA type was relevant to the analysis, because carriage of CMV infection together with the matching HLA type was indicated by public TCR beta signatures. Results the study describes overall, beyond this receptor: Carriers of CMV infection plus the relevant HLA type were discriminated by the cumulative frequency of public TCR beta family members in the study cohort and in an independent roughly 350-donor cohort. In the ex vivo response, HLA-C-restricted CMV-specific TCR beta clonotypes were dominant, and in two of eight donors the single most frequent clonotype came from this HLA-C-restricted group.

In the germline V gene, CDR1 corresponds to MDHEN and CDR2 to SYDVKM. Including cysteine and phenylalanine, the CDR3 has 11 amino acids. Only CDR3 DNA remains: 33 bases, in frame from the first base. V loses 6 bases of germline sequence and J loses 4 bases, and the interval between the two ends is 6 bases. Sequenced using an Illumina HiSeq 1500. Using fastp trimming at Q25 and MiXCR clonotype assembly, TCRdb reanalyzed the public sequencing data and kept in-frame beta chains. Every entry covers one CDR3 protein and lists the most common genes and DNA from its rows. This sample holds 150,000 to 200,000 distinct CDR3 sequences; about a tenth were observed only once. The ten top clones hold about 4.6% of the sample.

Sequenced: PBMCs. The chain is made from TRBV28 and TRBJ2-5; the D gene is unclear. The sequence derives from a human donor in good health (CMV status not recorded). Some clones in this sample may be carry-over from other donors' samples. The CDR3 protein sequence reads: CASRDVETQYF. The DNA reads as follows: TGTGCCAGCAGGGACGTAGAGACCCAGTACTTC.